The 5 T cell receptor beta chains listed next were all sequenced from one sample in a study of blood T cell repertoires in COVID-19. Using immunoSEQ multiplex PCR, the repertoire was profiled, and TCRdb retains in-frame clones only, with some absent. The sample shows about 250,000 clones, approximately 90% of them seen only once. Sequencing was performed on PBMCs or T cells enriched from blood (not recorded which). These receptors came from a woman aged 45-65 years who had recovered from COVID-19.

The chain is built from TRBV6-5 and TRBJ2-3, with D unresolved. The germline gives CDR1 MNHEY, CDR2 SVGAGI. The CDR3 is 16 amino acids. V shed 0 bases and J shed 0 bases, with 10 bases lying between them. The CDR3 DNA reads TGTGCCAGCAGTTACTCGATCGGTGCTAGCACAGATACGCAGTATTTT. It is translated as CASSYSIGASTDTQYF.

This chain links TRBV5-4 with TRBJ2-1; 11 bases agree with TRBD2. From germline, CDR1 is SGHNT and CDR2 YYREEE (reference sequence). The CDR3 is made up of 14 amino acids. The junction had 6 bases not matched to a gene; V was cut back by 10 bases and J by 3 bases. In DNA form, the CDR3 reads TGTGCCGGTGGGGGGACTAGCGGCTACAATGAGCAGTTCTTC. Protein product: CAGGGTSGYNEQFF. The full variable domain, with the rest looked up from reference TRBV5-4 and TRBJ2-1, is ETGVTQSPTHLIKTRGQQVTLRCSSQSGHNTVSWYQQALGQGPQFIFQYYREEENGRGNFPPRFSGLQFPNYSSELNVNALELDDSALYLCAGGGTSGYNEQFFGPGTRLTVL.

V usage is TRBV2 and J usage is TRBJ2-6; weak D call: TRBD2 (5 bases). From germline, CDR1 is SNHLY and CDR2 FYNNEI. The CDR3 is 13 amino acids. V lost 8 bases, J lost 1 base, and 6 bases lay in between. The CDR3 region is CASGESGANVLTF. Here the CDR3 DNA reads TGTGCCAGCGGGGAGTCTGGGGCCAACGTCCTGACTTTC.

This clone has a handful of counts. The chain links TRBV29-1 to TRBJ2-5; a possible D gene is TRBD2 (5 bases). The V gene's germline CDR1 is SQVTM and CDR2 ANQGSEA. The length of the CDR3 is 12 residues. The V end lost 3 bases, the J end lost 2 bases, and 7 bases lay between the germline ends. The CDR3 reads CSVERVQETQYF. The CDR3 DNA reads TGCAGCGTTGAGAGGGTACAAGAGACCCAGTACTTC.

The CDR3, as DNA: TGTGCCAGCAGCCCAAGCCCCTACAGGGGGCGTCTCCCCCCTGAAGCTTTCTTT. It specifies CASSPSPYRGRLPPEAFF. The chain carries TRBV7-3 and TRBJ1-1; 9 bases are a match to TRBD1. CDR1 and CDR2 from the germline V gene are SGHTA and FQGTGA. This CDR3 is 18 amino acids long. V lost 5 bases, J lost 6 bases, and 19 bases stayed unmatched.